These 9 T cell receptor beta chains were all obtained from the same sample, sequenced in a study of blood T cell repertoires in COVID-19. Assay used: immunoSEQ multiplex PCR; TCRdb lists only in-frame clones, some missing. The sample holds over 250,000 clones, 83% seen once. The specimen was peripheral blood. Receptor source: a woman in her forties or fifties who had recovered from COVID-19.

J is TRBJ1-1 and V is TRBV7-9; TRBD1 aligns across 9 bases. V shed 8 bases and J 1 base; nucleotides not matched to a gene: 11. The germline CDR1 and CDR2 sequences are SEHNR and FQNEAQ (reference sequence). There are 16 residues in the CDR3. The CDR3 here is CASLTGTGIGNTEAFF. CDR3 DNA sequence: TGTGCCAGCCTTACCGGGACAGGGATTGGGAACACTGAAGCTTTCTTT.

The chain is built from TRBV27 and TRBJ2-7; tentative D call: TRBD2 (6 bases). Germline-derived CDR1 and CDR2 are MNHEY and SMNVEV (reference sequence). V lost 3 bases and J 3 bases, leaving 12 bases between the germline ends. The CDR3 totals 14 residues. The DNA for the CDR3 is TGTGCCAGCAGTTTTAGCGGTTCCTTCTACGAGCAGTACTTC. It codes for CASSFSGSFYEQYF.

The V call is TRBV18, the J call TRBJ2-7, with a tentative D call TRBD1 (6 bases). This CDR3 spans 16 amino acids. Looked up from germline, CDR1 is KGHSH and CDR2 is LQKENI. V was pared by 0 bases and J by 3 bases, with 15 bases between. The CDR3 loop reads CASSPPARGSFYEQYF. CDR3 sequence (DNA): TGTGCCAGCTCACCACCGGCAAGGGGGAGTTTCTACGAGCAGTACTTC.

The chain recombines TRBV7-2 with TRBJ2-3; 9 nucleotides align to TRBD2. Germline V gives CDR1 SGHTA, CDR2 FQGNSA. CDR3 size: 16 residues. After removal of 5 bases from V and 2 bases from J, the junction contained 8 bases not matched to a gene. Written as DNA, the CDR3 is TGTGCCAGCAGCGTTAGCGGGGGTCGGTACACAGATACGCAGTATTTT. Protein product: CASSVSGGRYTDTQYF.

The chain links TRBV7-9 to TRBJ1-5, with a weak D call TRBD1 (5 bases). The germline V gene has CDR1 SEHNR and CDR2 FQNEAQ (reference sequence). V shed 5 bases and J shed 1 base, with 12 bases lying between them. The CDR3 contains 15 residues. CDR3 region: CASSGRSGSNQPQHF. CDR3 coding DNA: TGTGCCAGCAGCGGCAGATCAGGGAGCAATCAGCCCCAGCATTTT.

The chain joins TRBV18 to TRBJ2-1, with 9 bases fitting TRBD1. The CDR3 spans 16 residues. The germline CDR1 and CDR2 sequences are KGHSH and LQKENI. V trimming: 1 base; J trimming: 4 bases; junction bases outside the gene matches: 5. CDR3 DNA: TGTGCCAGCTCACCACGATCCGGACAGGGGTACAATGAGCAGTTCTTC. This gives the protein CASSPRSGQGYNEQFF.

The rearrangement uses TRBV3-1 (or the pseudogene TRBV3-2) and TRBJ1-1; D unresolved. Germline-derived CDR1 and CDR2 are LGHDT and YNNKEL (reference sequence). This CDR3 region has 14 residues. The ends were cut back, 3 bases at V and 1 base at J, with 9 bases in the middle. CDR3: CASSQDLGNTEAFF. CDR3 DNA sequence: TGTGCCAGCAGCCAGGACTTAGGGAACACTGAAGCTTTCTTT.

The CDR3 coding sequence is TGTGCCAGCAGTTTGGCAGTAAACTATGGCTACACCTTC. It specifies CASSLAVNYGYTF. The chain links TRBV27 to TRBJ1-2; no clear D. The germline V gene encodes CDR1 MNHEY and CDR2 SMNVEV (reference sequence). The CDR3 runs 13 residues. Trimming took off 3 bases at V and 2 bases at J, with 7 bases between the two ends.

CDR3 loop: CASTQGVVSYEQYF. The CDR3 DNA is TGTGCCAGCACCCAAGGGGTGGTGTCCTACGAGCAGTACTTC. The chain is built from TRBV2 and TRBJ2-7; TRBD1 might be the D (5 bases). The germline V gene has CDR1 SNHLY and CDR2 FYNNEI. The CDR3 is 14 residues long. V was shortened by 7 bases and J by 1 base, with 14 bases between the two germline ends.